The T cell receptor (beta chain) described here comes from a study of OX40 agonist ivuxolimab in advanced cancers. Study background: Intravenous ivuxolimab was administered to patients every 2 weeks at 0.01 to 10 mg/kg.

Assay: immunoSEQ multiplex PCR; the TCRdb copy retains only in-frame clones and omits some. There are 95,000 to 150,000 clones in the sample; 85% to 95% occur only once, and approximately 0.15% lies in the top ten. Per the germline V gene, CDR1 is SGHDT and CDR2 is YYEEEE. CDR3 size: 17 residues. Trimming took off 4 bases at V and 0 bases at J, with 17 bases between the two ends. This chain connects TRBV5-6 to TRBJ2-1; D unclear. The TCR comes from an adult with an advanced solid tumor such as melanoma, head and neck, liver or kidney cancer. This material consisted of CD4+ or CD8+ T cells sorted from blood, taken in a trial of the OX40 agonist ivuxolimab. The DNA for the CDR3 is TGTGCCAGCAGCCGGATCGTTGGCTTAAGCTCCTACAATGAGCAGTTCTTC. Protein sequence: CASSRIVGLSSYNEQFF.